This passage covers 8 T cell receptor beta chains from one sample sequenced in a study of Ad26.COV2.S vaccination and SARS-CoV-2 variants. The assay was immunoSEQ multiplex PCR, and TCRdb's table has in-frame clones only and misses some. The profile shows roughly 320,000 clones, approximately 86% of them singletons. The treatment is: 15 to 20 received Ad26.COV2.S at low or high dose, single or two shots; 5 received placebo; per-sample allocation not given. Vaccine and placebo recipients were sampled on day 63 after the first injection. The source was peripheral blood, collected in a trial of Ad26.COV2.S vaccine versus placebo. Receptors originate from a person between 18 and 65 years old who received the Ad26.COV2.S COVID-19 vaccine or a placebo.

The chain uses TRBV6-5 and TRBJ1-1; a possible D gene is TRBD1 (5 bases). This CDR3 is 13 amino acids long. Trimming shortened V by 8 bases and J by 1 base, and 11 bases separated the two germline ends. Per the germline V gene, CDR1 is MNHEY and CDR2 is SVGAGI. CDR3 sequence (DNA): TGTGCCAGCCTCGGGACGGCGAACACTGAAGCTTTCTTT. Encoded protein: CASLGTANTEAFF.

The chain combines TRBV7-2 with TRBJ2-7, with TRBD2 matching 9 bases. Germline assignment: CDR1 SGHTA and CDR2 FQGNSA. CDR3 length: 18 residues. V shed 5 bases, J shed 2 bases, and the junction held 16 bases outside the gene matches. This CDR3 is CASSPEASGNLRTYEQYF. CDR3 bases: TGTGCCAGCAGCCCAGAGGCTAGCGGGAACCTACGAACCTACGAGCAGTACTTC.

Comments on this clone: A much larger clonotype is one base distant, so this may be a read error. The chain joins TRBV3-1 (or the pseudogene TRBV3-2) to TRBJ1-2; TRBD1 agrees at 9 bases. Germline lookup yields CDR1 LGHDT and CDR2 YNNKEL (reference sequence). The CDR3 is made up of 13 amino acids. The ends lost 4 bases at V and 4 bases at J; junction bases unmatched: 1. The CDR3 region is CASSPQGAYGYTF. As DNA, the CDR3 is TGTGCCAGCAGCCCACAGGGGGCCTATGGCTACACCTTC.

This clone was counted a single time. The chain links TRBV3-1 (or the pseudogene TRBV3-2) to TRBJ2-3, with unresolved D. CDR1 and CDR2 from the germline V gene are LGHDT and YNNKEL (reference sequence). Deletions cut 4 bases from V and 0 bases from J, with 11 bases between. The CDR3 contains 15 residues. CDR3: CASSPRVQSTDTQYF. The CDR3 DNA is TGTGCCAGCAGCCCCCGGGTACAGAGCACAGATACGCAGTATTTT.

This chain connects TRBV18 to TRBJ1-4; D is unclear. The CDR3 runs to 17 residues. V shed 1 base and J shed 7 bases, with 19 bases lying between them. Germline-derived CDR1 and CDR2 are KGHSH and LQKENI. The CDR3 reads CASSPLEAKGMSEKLFF. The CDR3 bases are TGTGCCAGCTCACCACTGGAGGCAAAGGGTATGAGTGAAAAACTGTTTTTT.

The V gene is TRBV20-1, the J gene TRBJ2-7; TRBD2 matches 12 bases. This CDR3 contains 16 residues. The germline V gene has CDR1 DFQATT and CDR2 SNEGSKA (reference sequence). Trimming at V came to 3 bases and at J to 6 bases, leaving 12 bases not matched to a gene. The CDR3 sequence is CSASLAGGPQRREQYF. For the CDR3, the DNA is TGCAGTGCTAGTCTAGCGGGGGGGCCTCAGCGTCGCGAGCAGTACTTC.

CDR3 DNA sequence: TGTGCCAGTGGCCAATCGACAGCTAACTATGGCTACACCTTC. Its protein product is CASGQSTANYGYTF. The chain is built from TRBV2 and TRBJ1-2; weak D call: TRBD1 (5 bases). Trimming left V 9 bases short and J 0 bases short, with 14 bases between. This CDR3 spans 14 amino acids. CDR1 SNHLY and CDR2 FYNNEI come from the germline V gene.

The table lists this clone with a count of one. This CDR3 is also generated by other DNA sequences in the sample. The DNA for the CDR3 is TGTGCCAGCAGCGTAGAGGGCCGCGGTGAGCAGTTCTTC. The encoded protein is CASSVEGRGEQFF. V gene TRBV9 combines with J gene TRBJ2-1; D is unresolved. The CDR3 has 13 residues. Deletions cut 0 bases from V and 9 bases from J, with 10 bases between. Germline CDR1 SGDLS, CDR2 YYNGEE.